This record concerns one T cell receptor (beta chain) sequence. This sample is part of a study of blood T cell repertoires in COVID-19. V shed 6 bases and J 10 bases; nucleotides not matched to a gene: 10. CDR3 length equals 13 residues. Per the germline V gene, CDR1 is MNHEY and CDR2 is SVGAGI. Using immunoSEQ multiplex PCR, the repertoire was profiled, and TCRdb retains in-frame clones only, with some absent. The table records roughly 110,000 clones, roughly 83% of them present only once. The rearrangement links TRBV6-5 to TRBJ1-1; TRBD1 agrees at 8 bases. Sequencing was performed on peripheral blood. This TCR was sampled from a woman in her 70s with acute or convalescent COVID-19. CDR3 sequence reads: CASRDRGSRGAFF. For the CDR3, the DNA is TGTGCCAGCAGAGACAGGGGAAGTCGTGGAGCTTTCTTT.